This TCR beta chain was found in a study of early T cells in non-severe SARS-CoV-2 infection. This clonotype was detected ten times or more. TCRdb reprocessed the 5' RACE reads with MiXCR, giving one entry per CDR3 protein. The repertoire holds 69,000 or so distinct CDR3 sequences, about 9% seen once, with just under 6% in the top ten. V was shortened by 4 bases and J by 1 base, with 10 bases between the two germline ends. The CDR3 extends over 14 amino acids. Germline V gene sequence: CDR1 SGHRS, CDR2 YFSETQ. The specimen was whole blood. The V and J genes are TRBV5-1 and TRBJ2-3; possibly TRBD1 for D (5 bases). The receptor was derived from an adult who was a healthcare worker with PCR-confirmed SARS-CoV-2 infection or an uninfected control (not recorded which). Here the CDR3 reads CASSQTTGTDTQYF. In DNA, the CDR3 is TGCGCCAGCAGCCAAACGACAGGCACAGATACGCAGTATTTT. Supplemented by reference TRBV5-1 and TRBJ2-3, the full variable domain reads KAGVTQTPRYLIKTRGQQVTLSCSPISGHRSVSWYQQTPGQGLQFLFEYFSETQRNKGNFPGRFSGRQFSNSRSEMNVSTLELGDSALYLCASSQTTGTDTQYFGPGTRLTVL.